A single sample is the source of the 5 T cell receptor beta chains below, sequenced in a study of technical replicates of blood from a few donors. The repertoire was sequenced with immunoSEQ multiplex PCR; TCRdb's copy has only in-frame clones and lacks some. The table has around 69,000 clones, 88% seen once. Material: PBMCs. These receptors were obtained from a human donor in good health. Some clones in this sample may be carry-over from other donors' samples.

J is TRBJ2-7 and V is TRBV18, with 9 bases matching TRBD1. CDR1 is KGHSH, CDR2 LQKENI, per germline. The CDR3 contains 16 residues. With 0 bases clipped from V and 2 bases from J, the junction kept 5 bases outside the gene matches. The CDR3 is CASSPPSGQGPYEQYF. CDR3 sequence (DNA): TGTGCCAGCTCACCACCGTCGGGACAGGGTCCCTACGAGCAGTACTTC.

CDR3 protein: CSAAREGLREQYF. DNA for the CDR3: TGCAGCGCTGCCAGGGAGGGGCTTAGGGAGCAGTACTTC. The rearrangement joins TRBV29-1 to TRBJ2-7; 7 bases fit TRBD2. Germline lookup yields CDR1 SQVTM and CDR2 ANQGSEA. V dropped 7 bases and J dropped 7; count of bases not matched to a gene: 13. This CDR3 comprises 13 residues.

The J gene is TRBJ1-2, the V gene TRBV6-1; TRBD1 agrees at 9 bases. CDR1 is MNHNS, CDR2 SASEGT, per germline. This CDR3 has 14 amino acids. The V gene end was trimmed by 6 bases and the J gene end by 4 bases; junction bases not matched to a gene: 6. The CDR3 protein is CASRGQGKSYGYTF. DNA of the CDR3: TGTGCCAGCAGGGGACAGGGAAAGAGCTATGGCTACACCTTC.

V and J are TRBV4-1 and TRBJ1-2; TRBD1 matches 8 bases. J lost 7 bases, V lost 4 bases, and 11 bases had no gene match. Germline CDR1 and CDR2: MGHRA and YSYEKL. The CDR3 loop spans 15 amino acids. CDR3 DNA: TGCGCCAGCAGCCCTATAGGCAGGGGGCTCGCTGGCTACACCTTC. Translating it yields CASSPIGRGLAGYTF.

This CDR3 is CAIADRDYGYTF. CDR3 bases: TGTGCCATCGCGGACAGGGACTATGGCTACACCTTC. The gene calls are TRBV19 and TRBJ1-2; TRBD1 matches at 8 bases. CDR1 is LNHDA and CDR2 is SQIVND in the germline V gene (reference sequence). This CDR3 has 12 residues. Trimming at V came to 10 bases and at J to 3 bases, leaving 4 bases not matched to a gene.